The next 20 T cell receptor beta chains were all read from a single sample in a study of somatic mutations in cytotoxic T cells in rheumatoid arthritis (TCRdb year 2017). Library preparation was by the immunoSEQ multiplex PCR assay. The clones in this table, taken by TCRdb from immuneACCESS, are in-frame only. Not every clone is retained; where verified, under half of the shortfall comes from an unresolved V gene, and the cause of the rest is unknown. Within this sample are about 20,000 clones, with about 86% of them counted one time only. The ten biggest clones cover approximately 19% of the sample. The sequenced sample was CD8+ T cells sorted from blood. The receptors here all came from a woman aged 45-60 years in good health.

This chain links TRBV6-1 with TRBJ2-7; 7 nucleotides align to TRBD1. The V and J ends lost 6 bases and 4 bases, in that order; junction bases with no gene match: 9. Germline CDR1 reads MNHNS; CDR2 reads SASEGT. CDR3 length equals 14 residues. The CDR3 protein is CASSKDRTLYEQYF. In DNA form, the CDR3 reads TGTGCCAGCAGCAAGGACAGGACTCTTTACGAGCAGTACTTC.

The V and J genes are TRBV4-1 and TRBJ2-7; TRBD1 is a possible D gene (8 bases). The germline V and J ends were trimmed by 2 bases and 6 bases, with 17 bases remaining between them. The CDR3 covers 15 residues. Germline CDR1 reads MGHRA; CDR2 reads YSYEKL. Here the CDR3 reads CASSQTQGEGREQYF. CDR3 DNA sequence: TGCGCCAGCAGCCAAACACAGGGGGAGGGTCGCGAGCAGTACTTC.

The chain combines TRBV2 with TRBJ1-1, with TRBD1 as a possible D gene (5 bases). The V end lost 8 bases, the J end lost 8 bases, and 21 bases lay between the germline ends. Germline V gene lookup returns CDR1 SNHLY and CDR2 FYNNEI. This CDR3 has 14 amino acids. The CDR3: CASRQWGGEREAFF. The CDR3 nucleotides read TGTGCCAGCCGTCAATGGGGGGGAGAGAGGGAAGCTTTCTTT.

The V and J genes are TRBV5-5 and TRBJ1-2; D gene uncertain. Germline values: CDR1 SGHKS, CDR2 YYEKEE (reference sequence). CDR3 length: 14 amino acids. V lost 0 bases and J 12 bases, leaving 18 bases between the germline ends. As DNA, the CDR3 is TGTGCCAGCAGCTTGGCTGTTTTATCCGATGGGGACACCTTC. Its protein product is CASSLAVLSDGDTF.

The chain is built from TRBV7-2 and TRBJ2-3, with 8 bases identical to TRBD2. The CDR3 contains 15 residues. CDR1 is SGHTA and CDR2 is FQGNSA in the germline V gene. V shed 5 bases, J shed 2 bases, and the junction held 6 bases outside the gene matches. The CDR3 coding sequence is TGTGCCAGCAGCGCGGGGGGAACCCCCACAGATACGCAGTATTTT. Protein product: CASSAGGTPTDTQYF.

The CDR3 nucleotides read TGTGCCAGCAGTGACCACCTTAATGAAAAACTGTTTTTT. Residues: CASSDHLNEKLFF. This rearrangement joins TRBV2 to TRBJ1-4; no firm D call. Trimming took 3 bases from V and 4 from J, leaving 6 bases between them. This CDR3 comprises 13 residues. Germline V gene data show CDR1 as SNHLY and CDR2 as FYNNEI.

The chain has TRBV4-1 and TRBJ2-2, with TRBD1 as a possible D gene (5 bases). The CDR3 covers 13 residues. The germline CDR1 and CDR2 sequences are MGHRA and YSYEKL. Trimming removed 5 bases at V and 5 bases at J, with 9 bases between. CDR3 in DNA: TGCGCCAGCAGCTCTCAGGGAACCGGGGAGCTGTTTTTT. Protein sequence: CASSSQGTGELFF.

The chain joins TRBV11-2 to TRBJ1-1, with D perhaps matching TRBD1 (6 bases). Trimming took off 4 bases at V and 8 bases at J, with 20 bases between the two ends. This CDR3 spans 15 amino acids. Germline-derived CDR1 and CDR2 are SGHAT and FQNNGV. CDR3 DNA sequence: TGTGCCAGCAGCTACCCAGGGGAAAGTCAACGGGAAGCTTTCTTT. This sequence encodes CASSYPGESQREAFF.

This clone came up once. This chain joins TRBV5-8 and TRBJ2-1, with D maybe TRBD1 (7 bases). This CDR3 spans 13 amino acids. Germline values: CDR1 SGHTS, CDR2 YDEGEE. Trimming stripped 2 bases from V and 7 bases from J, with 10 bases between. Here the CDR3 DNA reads TGTGCCAGCAGCTTTCAGGGGGGTAATGAGCAGTTCTTC. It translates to CASSFQGGNEQFF.

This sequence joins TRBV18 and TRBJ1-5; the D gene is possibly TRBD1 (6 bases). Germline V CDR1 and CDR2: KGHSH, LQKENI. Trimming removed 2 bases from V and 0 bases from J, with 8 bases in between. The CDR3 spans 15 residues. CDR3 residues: CASSPTGYSNQPQHF. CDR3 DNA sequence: TGTGCCAGCTCACCAACAGGGTATAGCAATCAGCCCCAGCATTTT.

The CDR3 sequence is CASSAYPGSGGQTGELFF. As DNA, the CDR3 is TGTGCCAGCAGCGCGTACCCAGGTTCGGGGGGGCAAACCGGGGAGCTGTTTTTT. V is TRBV9 and J is TRBJ2-2, with TRBD2 matching 8 bases. The germline CDR1 and CDR2 sequences are SGDLS and YYNGEE. Trimming removed 3 bases from V and 5 bases from J; junction bases left unmatched: 15. The CDR3 extends over 18 amino acids.

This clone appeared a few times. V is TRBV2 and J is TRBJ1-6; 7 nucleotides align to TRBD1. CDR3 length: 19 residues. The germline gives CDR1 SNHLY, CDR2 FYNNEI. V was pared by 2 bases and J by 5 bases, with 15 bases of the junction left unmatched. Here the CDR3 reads CASSETPLGRGEDNSPLHF. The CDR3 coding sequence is TGTGCCAGCAGTGAAACACCGTTGGGCAGGGGGGAAGATAATTCACCCCTCCACTTT.

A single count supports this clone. CDR3: CASSQVSLPNTEAFF. The CDR3 bases are TGTGCCAGCAGCCAAGTTTCTCTACCGAACACTGAAGCTTTCTTT. The gene calls are TRBV14 and TRBJ1-1; D ambiguous. Germline loops: CDR1 SGHDN, CDR2 FVKESK. Trimming stripped 1 base from V and 1 base from J, with 10 bases between. This CDR3 has 15 amino acids.

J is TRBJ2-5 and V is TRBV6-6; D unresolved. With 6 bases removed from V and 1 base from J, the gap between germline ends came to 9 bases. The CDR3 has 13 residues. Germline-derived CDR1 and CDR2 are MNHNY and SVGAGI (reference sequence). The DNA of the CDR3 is TGTGCCAGCAGGCTTGAAGTCCAAGAGACCCAGTACTTC. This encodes CASRLEVQETQYF.

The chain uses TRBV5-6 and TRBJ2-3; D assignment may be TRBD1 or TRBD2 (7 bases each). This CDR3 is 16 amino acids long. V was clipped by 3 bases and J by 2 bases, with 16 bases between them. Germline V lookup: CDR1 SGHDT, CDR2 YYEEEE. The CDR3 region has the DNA TGTGCCAGCAGCTACAGGGGAGGGGCGTCCACAGATACGCAGTATTTT. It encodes CASSYRGGASTDTQYF. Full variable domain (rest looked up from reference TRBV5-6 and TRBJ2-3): DAGVTQSPTHLIKTRGQQVTLRCSPKSGHDTVSWYQQALGQGPQFIFQYYEEEERQRGNFPDRFSGHQFPNYSSELNVNALLLGDSALYLCASSYRGGASTDTQYFGPGTRLTVL.

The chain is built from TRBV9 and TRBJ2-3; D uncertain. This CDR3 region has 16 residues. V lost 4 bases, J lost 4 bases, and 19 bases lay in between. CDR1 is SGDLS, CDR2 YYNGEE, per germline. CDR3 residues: CASSSWVGAFPDTQYF. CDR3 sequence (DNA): TGTGCCAGCAGCTCCTGGGTCGGCGCATTCCCAGATACGCAGTATTTT.

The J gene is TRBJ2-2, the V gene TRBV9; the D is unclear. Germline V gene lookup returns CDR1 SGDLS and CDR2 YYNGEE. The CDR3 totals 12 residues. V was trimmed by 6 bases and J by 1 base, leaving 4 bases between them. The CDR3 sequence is CASTKNTGELFF. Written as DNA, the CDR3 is TGTGCCAGCACTAAGAACACCGGGGAGCTGTTTTTT.

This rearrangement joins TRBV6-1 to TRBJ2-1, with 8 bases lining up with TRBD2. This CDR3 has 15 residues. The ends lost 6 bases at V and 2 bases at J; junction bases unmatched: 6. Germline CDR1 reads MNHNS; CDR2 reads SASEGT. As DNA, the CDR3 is TGTGCCAGCAGCCAATACGGGGGGGCCTACAATGAGCAGTTCTTC. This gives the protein CASSQYGGAYNEQFF.

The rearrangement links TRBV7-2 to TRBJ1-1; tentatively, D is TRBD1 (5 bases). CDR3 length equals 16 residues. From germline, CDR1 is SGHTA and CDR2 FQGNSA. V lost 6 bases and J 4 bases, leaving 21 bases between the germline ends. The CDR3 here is CASSLSQVLSLTEAFF. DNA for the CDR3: TGTGCCAGCAGTCTATCACAGGTTTTAAGCCTCACTGAAGCTTTCTTT.

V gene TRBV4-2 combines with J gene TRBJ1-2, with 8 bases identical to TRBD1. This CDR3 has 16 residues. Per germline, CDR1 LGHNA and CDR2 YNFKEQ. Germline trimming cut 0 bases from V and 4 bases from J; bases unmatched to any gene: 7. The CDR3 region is CASSQDWGQEVYGYTF. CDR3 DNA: TGTGCCAGCAGCCAAGATTGGGGACAGGAGGTCTATGGCTACACCTTC.